This T cell receptor beta chain was identified during a study of glioma-infiltrating T cells after dendritic cell vaccination (dated by TCRdb to 2016 to 2017). Regarding the complete study: Of the approximately 15 glioblastoma patients in the cohort, all drawn from Phase I and II dendritic cell vaccination trials, 9 were newly diagnosed and 6 had recurrent disease. Autologous tumor lysate-pulsed dendritic cell vaccination was administered to the patients between about 2003 and 2013. The vaccine consisted of monocyte-derived dendritic cells cultured about 7 days with IL-4 and GM-CSF, then pulsed overnight with autologous tumor lysate. Each patient got three intradermal injections of the dendritic cell vaccine, spaced at biweekly intervals, in the arm below the axilla. Tumor-infiltrating lymphocyte content was quantified and tumor and blood repertoires were compared in dendritic cell-vaccinated glioblastoma patients by deep sequencing of TCR beta CDR3 regions. TCR sequencing metrics, including TIL content and tumor-blood repertoire overlap, were correlated with survival after dendritic cell vaccination.

The CDR3 covers 17 residues, taking in both the cysteine and the phenylalanine. Only the CDR3 DNA is retained, 51 bases long and in frame from the first base. The germline V gene (reference sequence) provides CDR1 LNHDA and CDR2 SQIVND. The junction shows trimming of 6 bases on V and 5 bases on J, plus 23 bases between the germline ends. Results the study describes overall, beyond this receptor: The cohort was small and heterogeneous, few patients had complete blood and tumor sets, and even fewer had initial-recurrent tumor pairs. TCR clonality showed no direct relationship with survival, which suggests that a diverse polyclonal response may matter. The TCR overlap response model with three groups was called speculative and said to need prospective validation. After dendritic cell vaccination, a higher estimated pretreatment TIL content predicted longer time to progression and overall survival.

The time point label for this specimen denotes: after dendritic cell vaccination, including at tumor progression/relapse. Patients were selected on the basis of adequate residual fresh-frozen tumor tissue and more than two years of available survival data. Molecular status otherwise varied across the glioblastoma patients, but none of them carried an isocitrate dehydrogenase mutation. PBMC were collected before vaccination, two weeks after the third vaccination, and at tumor progression when it occurred. The Qiagen DNeasy Blood extraction Kit was used to extract genomic DNA. Details on this clone: Its antigen has not been determined. Base qualities were left out, and no much larger clone turns up one base away.

TCRB CDR3 regions were amplified from about 2 ug genomic DNA, or all available DNA if less, using the immunoSEQ assay. The multiplex PCR employed 60 forward primers targeting TCR V beta segments and 13 reverse primers targeting J beta segments. To estimate the number of reads per starting template, synthetic control templates were added to each sample at limiting dilution. Sequencing produced 87 bp reads on the Illumina HiSeq System. From the authors' description of their analysis: PCR and sequencing errors were removed by merging closely related sequences with a nearest neighbor algorithm. TCR overlap was defined as the percentage of unique tumor TCR beta sequences that were also present in the same patient's peripheral blood. Entries here come from immuneACCESS through TCRdb and include only in-frame sequences with V and J called. Some clones fail to appear in such tables; in the studies checked, an unresolved V gene covers under half of the shortfall, and the cause of the remainder is unknown. Clone size and V and J calls were adopted from that table, with D and trimming inferred from the DNA. The sample contains some 99,000 clones, roughly 80% of them found a single time. Roughly 5.9% of the sample is in the top ten clones.

This TCR derives from a human donor with glioblastoma. Rearrangement joined TRBV19 to TRBJ1-5; a confident D gene designation cannot be given. This material consisted of blood, taken after dendritic cell vaccination. The CDR3 region has the sequence CASSSHPAGNIYQPQHF. The base sequence is TGTGCCAGTAGCAGTCACCCGGCGGGGAACATTTATCAGCCCCAGCATTTT.